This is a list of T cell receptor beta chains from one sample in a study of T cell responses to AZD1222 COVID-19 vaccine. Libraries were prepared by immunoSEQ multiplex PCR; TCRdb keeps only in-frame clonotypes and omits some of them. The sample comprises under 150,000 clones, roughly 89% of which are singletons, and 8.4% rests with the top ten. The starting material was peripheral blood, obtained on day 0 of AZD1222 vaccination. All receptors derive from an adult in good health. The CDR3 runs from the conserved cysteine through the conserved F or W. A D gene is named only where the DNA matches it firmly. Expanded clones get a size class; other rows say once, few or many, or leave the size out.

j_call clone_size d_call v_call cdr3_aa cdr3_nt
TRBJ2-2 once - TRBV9 CASSVAGGLGTGELFF TGTGCCAGCAGCGTAGCCGGGGGATTAGGGACCGGGGAGCTGTTTTTT
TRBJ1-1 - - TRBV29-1 CSVEGRGREAFF TGCAGCGTTGAGGGGAGGGGTCGTGAAGCTTTCTTT
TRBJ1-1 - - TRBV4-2 CASTQDQKPNTEAFF TGTGCCAGCACCCAAGATCAAAAGCCGAACACTGAAGCTTTCTTT
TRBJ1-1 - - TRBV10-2 CASSGVGMANTEAFF TGCGCCAGCAGTGGTGTGGGCATGGCGAACACTGAAGCTTTCTTT
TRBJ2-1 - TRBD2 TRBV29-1 CSVTTRIAGGRYNEQFF TGCAGCGTCACCACCCGGATAGCGGGGGGGAGGTACAATGAGCAGTTCTTC
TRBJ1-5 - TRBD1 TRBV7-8 CASSERTGGRGNQPQHF TGTGCCAGCAGCGAGAGGACAGGTGGACGGGGCAATCAGCCCCAGCATTTT
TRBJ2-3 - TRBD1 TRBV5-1 CASGTGVADTQYF TGCGCCAGCGGGACAGGAGTAGCAGATACGCAGTATTTT
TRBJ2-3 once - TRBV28 CASNVALSTDTQYF TGTGCCAGCAACGTGGCTCTCAGCACAGATACGCAGTATTTT
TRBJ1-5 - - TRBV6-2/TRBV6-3 CASSYSPYFSNQPQHF TGTGCCAGCAGTTACTCCCCGTACTTTAGCAATCAGCCCCAGCATTTT
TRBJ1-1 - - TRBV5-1 CASTRGGRTDTEAFF TGCGCCAGCACCAGAGGGGGGCGGACGGACACTGAAGCTTTCTTT
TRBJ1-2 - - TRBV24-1 CATSGGFGYGYTF TGTGCCACCAGTGGGGGTTTCGGCTATGGCTACACCTTC
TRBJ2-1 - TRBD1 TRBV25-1 CASSTGEIKFF TGTGCCAGCAGTACAGGGGAGATAAAGTTCTTC
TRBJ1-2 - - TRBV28 CATNRDSFPGYGYTF TGTGCCACCAATAGAGACTCATTCCCGGGGTATGGCTACACCTTC
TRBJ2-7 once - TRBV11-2 CASTFRTNYEQYF TGTGCCAGCACGTTCCGGACTAACTACGAGCAGTACTTC
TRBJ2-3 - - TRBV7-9 CASSLAGTASRTDTQYF TGTGCCAGCAGCTTAGCCGGGACGGCGTCTCGGACAGATACGCAGTATTTT
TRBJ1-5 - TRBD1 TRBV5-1 CASSLVPRTGMNFGNQPQHF TGCGCCAGCAGCTTGGTTCCCCGGACAGGGATGAATTTTGGCAATCAGCCCCAGCATTTT
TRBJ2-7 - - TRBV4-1 CASSQEGGGPNSYEQYF TGCGCCAGCAGCCAAGAAGGAGGGGGGCCCAATTCCTACGAGCAGTACTTC
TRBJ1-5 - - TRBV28 CASSLTHGNQPQHF TGTGCCAGCAGTTTGACACATGGGAATCAGCCCCAGCATTTT
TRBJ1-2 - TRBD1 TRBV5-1 CASSLAPGGGYTF TGCGCCAGCAGCTTGGCCCCAGGGGGTGGCTACACCTTC
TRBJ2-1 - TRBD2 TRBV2 CASSSGLGEGQFF TGTGCCAGCAGTTCCGGACTCGGGGAGGGGCAGTTCTTC
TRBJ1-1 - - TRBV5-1 CASSPPAKGVNTEAFF TGCGCCAGCAGCCCCCCTGCTAAGGGGGTGAACACTGAAGCTTTCTTT
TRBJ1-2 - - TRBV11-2 CASSLLRGAGGYTF TGTGCCAGCAGCTTATTGAGGGGGGCGGGTGGCTACACCTTC
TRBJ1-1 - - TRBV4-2 CASSRQRNTEAFF TGTGCCAGCAGTCGACAGCGGAACACTGAAGCTTTCTTT
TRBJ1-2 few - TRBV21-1 CASSTKKMGVGRVFGYTF TGTGCCAGCAGCACCAAAAAAATGGGGGTAGGCAGGGTTTTTGGCTACACCTTC
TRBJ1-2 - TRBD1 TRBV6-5 CASRGQAPANYGYTF TGTGCCAGCAGGGGACAGGCGCCAGCTAACTATGGCTACACCTTC
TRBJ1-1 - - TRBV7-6 CAILMGTEAFF TGTGCCATTCTTATGGGCACTGAAGCTTTCTTT
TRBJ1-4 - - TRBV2 CASSPQAGLTNEKLFF TGTGCCAGCAGTCCACAAGCAGGGTTAACTAATGAAAAACTGTTTTTT
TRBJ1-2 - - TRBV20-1 CTLAANYGYTF TGCACATTAGCAGCTAACTATGGCTACACCTTC
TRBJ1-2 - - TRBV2 CASSEWLGVEYGYTF TGTGCCAGCAGTGAATGGTTAGGGGTAGAGTATGGCTACACCTTC
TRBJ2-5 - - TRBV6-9 CASSYDPGQARGQETQYF TGTGCCAGCAGTTATGATCCGGGGCAGGCTAGGGGCCAAGAGACCCAGTACTTC
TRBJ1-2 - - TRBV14 CASSLNRVGGYTF TGTGCCAGCAGCCTGAACAGGGTAGGCGGCTACACCTTC
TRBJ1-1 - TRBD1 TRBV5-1 CASRLGTGPEAFF TGCGCCAGCCGTTTGGGGACAGGGCCTGAAGCTTTCTTT
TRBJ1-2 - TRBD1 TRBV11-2 CASSSTGGNYGYTF TGTGCCAGCAGCTCGACAGGGGGGAACTATGGCTACACCTTC
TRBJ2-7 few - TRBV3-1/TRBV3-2 CASSPRGADEQYF TGTGCCAGCAGCCCTCGAGGGGCCGACGAGCAGTACTTC
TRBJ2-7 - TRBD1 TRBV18 CASSPIVLGQGAYEQYF TGTGCCAGCTCACCTATTGTATTGGGACAGGGTGCCTACGAGCAGTACTTC
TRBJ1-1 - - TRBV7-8 CASSIPDRNTEAFF TGTGCCAGCAGCATACCTGACAGGAACACTGAAGCTTTCTTT
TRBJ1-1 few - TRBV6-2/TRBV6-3 CASSRTAVATEAFF TGTGCCAGCAGTCGTACGGCGGTGGCCACTGAAGCTTTCTTT
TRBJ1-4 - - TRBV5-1 CASSLASQLNEKLFF TGCGCCAGCAGCTTGGCCAGCCAGCTTAATGAAAAACTGTTTTTT
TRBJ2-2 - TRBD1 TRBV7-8 CASSRPTGINTGELFF TGTGCCAGCAGCCGCCCGACAGGGATTAACACCGGGGAGCTGTTTTTT
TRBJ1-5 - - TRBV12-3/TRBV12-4 CASSGLSQPQHF TGTGCCAGCAGTGGCCTCAGTCAGCCCCAGCATTTT
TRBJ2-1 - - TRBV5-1 CASSFRGVPYNEQFF TGCGCCAGCAGCTTCAGGGGGGTGCCTTACAATGAGCAGTTCTTC
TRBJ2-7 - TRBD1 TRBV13 CASSLGWDRDSYEQYF TGTGCCAGCAGCTTAGGGTGGGACAGGGACTCCTACGAGCAGTACTTC
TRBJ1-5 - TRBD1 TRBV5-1 CASSVGTGASQPQHF TGCGCCAGCAGCGTCGGGACAGGGGCGAGTCAGCCCCAGCATTTT
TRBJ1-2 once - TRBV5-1 CASSLEREGYTF TGCGCCAGCAGCTTGGAGCGGGAGGGCTACACCTTC
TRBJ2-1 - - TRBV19 CASSLYPEYPLNEQFF TGTGCCAGTAGTCTCTACCCTGAATATCCCCTCAATGAGCAGTTCTTC
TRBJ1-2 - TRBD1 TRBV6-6 CASSYGGTGGDGYTF TGTGCCAGCAGTTACGGGGGGACAGGGGGCGATGGCTACACCTTC
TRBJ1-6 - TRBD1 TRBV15 CATSLSTGGVYNSPLHF TGTGCCACCAGCTTATCGACAGGGGGCGTCTATAATTCACCCCTCCACTTT
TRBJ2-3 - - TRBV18 CASSPGRDTDTQYF TGTGCCAGCTCACCCGGACGGGACACAGATACGCAGTATTTT
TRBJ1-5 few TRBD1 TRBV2 CASSGTGGRPQHF TGTGCCAGCAGTGGGACAGGGGGTCGGCCCCAGCATTTT
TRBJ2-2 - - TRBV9 CASSVMSGGAGTGELFF TGTGCCAGCAGCGTTATGTCTGGGGGCGCAGGCACCGGGGAGCTGTTTTTT
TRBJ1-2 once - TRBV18 CATTVNTDYGYTF TGTGCCACCACAGTTAACACTGACTATGGCTACACCTTC
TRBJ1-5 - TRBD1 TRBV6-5 CASRTGVVGQPQHF TGTGCCAGCCGGACAGGGGTGGTTGGACAGCCCCAGCATTTT